Below, 8 T cell receptor beta chains from the same sample are listed, as sequenced in a study of cytomegalovirus exposure and HLA in healthy donors. PCR was performed using 60 Vbeta and 13 Jbeta primers. Measured with immunoSEQ multiplex PCR; TCRdb has only the in-frame clones, and not every one. The data show approximately 100,000 clones, 65% to 80% seen once. The material sequenced was PBMCs. The receptors come from a female donor in good health and CMV-seronegative.

The sample holds many counts of this clone. CDR3 protein: CASSQTRGALNTEAFF. DNA of the CDR3: TGCGCCAGCAGCCAGACCCGGGGGGCCCTGAACACTGAAGCTTTCTTT. The rearrangement uses TRBV4-3 and TRBJ1-1, with D perhaps TRBD1 (6 bases). CDR3 length: 16 residues. V lost 3 bases and J 0 bases, leaving 14 bases between the germline ends. Germline CDR1 reads LGHNA; CDR2 reads YSLEER.

The chain links TRBV6-1 to TRBJ2-1; TRBD1 matches at 10 bases. This CDR3 region has 15 residues. Trimming at V came to 7 bases and at J to 4 bases, leaving 7 bases not matched to a gene. CDR1 and CDR2 from the germline V gene are MNHNS and SASEGT. CDR3 sequence reads: CASTHRTGGYNEQFF. In DNA, the CDR3 is TGTGCCAGCACTCATCGGACAGGGGGGTACAATGAGCAGTTCTTC.

The V gene is TRBV29-1, the J gene TRBJ2-2; 7 bases line up with TRBD2. In germline, CDR1 is SQVTM, CDR2 ANQGSEA. This CDR3 contains 16 residues. V lost 1 base and J lost 3; bases outside the gene matches: 8. CDR3 sequence reads: CSVEGGSGRHTGELFF. The CDR3 nucleotides read TGCAGCGTTGAAGGTGGTAGCGGGCGACACACCGGGGAGCTGTTTTTT.

The V and J genes are TRBV27 and TRBJ2-7; 11 bases align to TRBD1. V lost 5 bases and J lost 2; bases outside the gene matches: 8. This CDR3 contains 16 residues. Germline CDR1 is MNHEY and CDR2 is SMNVEV (reference sequence). The CDR3: CASSPSGTGGTYEQYF. The CDR3 bases are TGTGCCAGCAGTCCCTCCGGGACAGGGGGAACCTACGAGCAGTACTTC.

The chain uses TRBV9 and TRBJ2-1, with 15 bases that match TRBD2. V trimming: 4 bases; J trimming: 6 bases; junction bases outside the gene matches: 11. The CDR3 extends over 18 amino acids. The V gene's germline CDR1 is SGDLS and CDR2 YYNGEE. The CDR3 here is CASSFGLAGGRVGNEQFF. CDR3 DNA sequence: TGTGCCAGCAGCTTCGGACTAGCGGGGGGGAGGGTCGGCAATGAGCAGTTCTTC.

This chain's CDR3 is CASSQEQGEADTQYF. In nucleotides, the CDR3 is TGTGCCAGCAGCCAAGAGCAGGGCGAGGCAGATACGCAGTATTTT. This chain uses TRBV4-2 with TRBJ2-3, with D possibly matching TRBD1 (5 bases). The V and J ends lost 0 bases and 4 bases respectively, with 11 bases between them. Germline V CDR1 and CDR2: LGHNA, YNFKEQ. The CDR3 is made up of 15 amino acids.

This clone was detected only a few times. The chain links TRBV2 to TRBJ1-4; D remains ambiguous. Trimming removed 4 bases from V and 6 bases from J, with 18 bases in between. The germline gives CDR1 SNHLY, CDR2 FYNNEI. This CDR3 region has 16 residues. As DNA, the CDR3 is TGTGCCAGCAGTGGATCCGGGATGGGTTTGGATGAAAAACTGTTTTTT. Its translation is CASSGSGMGLDEKLFF.

V and J are TRBV5-1 and TRBJ1-4; D remains ambiguous. The V and J ends lost 4 bases and 6 bases respectively, with 19 bases between them. CDR1 is SGHRS, CDR2 YFSETQ, per germline. CDR3 size: 16 residues. For the CDR3, the DNA is TGCGCCAGCAGCCTCGATCGACACACTTCGGATGAAAAACTGTTTTTT. It encodes CASSLDRHTSDEKLFF.